This T cell receptor beta chain was obtained from a study of lymphopenia after photon versus proton radiotherapy. Whole-study findings and limits: Only patients who died were analyzed for survival; proton advantage is unproven. Post-nadir diversity loss with photons came from oligoclonal expansion, particularly CD8+ Temra cells.

Profiling relied on immunoSEQ multiplex PCR, and the TCRdb table lists in-frame clones only, not all of them. The table lists under 75,000 clones, roughly 92% of them singletons, with around 2% in the top ten. Note on this clone: No antigen is known for it.

This TCR was recovered from a woman aged 35 to 49 with cholangiocarcinoma. The source was peripheral blood, collected from a patient treated with photon-based radiotherapy.

In DNA form, the CDR3 reads TGTGCCAGCAGCCGACAGCTGACCAATTCACCCCTCCACTTT. It codes for CASSRQLTNSPLHF. This sequence joins TRBV5-6 and TRBJ1-6, with TRBD1 as a possible D gene (5 bases). V was pared by 4 bases and J by 7 bases, with 12 bases between. The CDR3 has 14 residues. Germline V gives CDR1 SGHDT, CDR2 YYEEEE.